This T cell receptor beta chain was recorded in a study of human T cells and chemical hapten exposure (dated by TCRdb to the early 2020s). Concerning the study at large: For sensitization, 2% DPC in acetone was applied to a 2 cm by 2 cm area of upper inner arm skin. Throughout the study period of 20 to 30 weeks, patients also received therapeutic DPC doses to the scalp every week. Patch testing was performed on the upper back with Finn chambers containing 0.01% DPC, and the patch tests were scored after 6 days according to International Contact Dermatitis Research Group standards. The mostly female patient cohort included alopecia areata with under or over 50% scalp involvement, alopecia totalis and alopecia universalis. Libraries were combined into a pool for sequencing, and differences in TCR yield between samples came mainly from small differences in library volumes within the pool. Peripheral blood TCR repertoire changes were tracked in vivo in alopecia patients during primary and secondary sensitization to the hapten diphenylcyclopropenone (DPC). Blood samples were taken from patients before sensitization (week 0) and at 2, 6 and about 24 weeks after DPC sensitization. Some 29 alopecia patients gave blood for TCR sequencing at one to four time points (pre-sensitization, 2, 6 and 24 weeks).

The time point label corresponds to: patch test 2, 6 weeks after DPC sensitization. What the treatment or condition label conveys for this sample: therapeutic diphenylcyclopropenone sensitization with weekly scalp DPC. Blood at each patch-test visit was drawn before the patch test was applied. To be eligible, patients had to be aged 18 to 70, diagnosed with alopecia and judged suitable for DPC therapy, while pregnant patients were excluded. Total RNA was isolated from unfractionated whole blood collected in Tempus Blood RNA tubes. Library construction relied on RACE. The sequencer listed for this sample is NextSeq 500. During library preparation, unique molecular identifiers were attached to individual cDNA molecules so that TCRs could be counted quantitatively and reproducibly. Both TCR alpha and TCR beta chains were sequenced from each blood RNA sample. The original methods were these. The median number of TCRs per sample was over 85,000, ranging from roughly 20,000 to 690,600. V, J and CDR3 annotation of the TCR reads was carried out using the Decombinator software suite. Every sample was subsampled to the same number of TCRs (28,000) for the PS versus PT1 abundance plots. TCRs were defined as expanded if absent before sensitization and observed at least eight times at the 2-week time point. In-frame beta chains were kept once TCRdb had trimmed the public reads at Q25 with fastp and called clones with MiXCR. For every CDR3 protein sequence, its rows merge into one entry that carries the most common genes and DNA. The V and J calls were determined by TCRdb, not by the authors. The sample table records some 54,000 distinct CDR3 sequences; 7.5% to 10% of these occur just once. The top ten constitute over 1.5% of the sample.

Its CDR3 holds 15 amino acids, cysteine through phenylalanine. This entry keeps only the CDR3 DNA: 45 bases, framed from base 1. Deletion took 6 bases off V and 4 bases off J, with a span of 17 bases between the germline ends. The germline V gene sets CDR1 to SGDLS and CDR2 to YYNGEE. In this sample, this clonotype turned up a few times. Its target antigen remains unknown. There are no base qualities to consult, and no much larger clone falls within one base. The investigation overall reported the following: No change with DPC sensitization was found in the number of TCRs above 1 in 1000 frequency, and no evidence of global repertoire structure alterations was found. Alopecia, a presumed autoimmune disease, was present in all patients, so the immune response of the patients might differ from that of healthy individuals. Compared with pre-sensitization or healthy control sets, expanded TCRs formed significantly more large CDR3 similarity clusters, which is consistent with antigen-driven responses. A positive correlation was found between the number of PT1 expanded TCRs and patch test score, with significance reached at thresholds 8, 16 and 32 but not 4. Repeated subsampling changed both the strength of the expansion versus patch-test correlation and the threshold at which that correlation became significant.

This receptor was taken from a woman in her forties or fifties with alopecia areata. Some clones in this sample may be carry-over from other donors' samples. The chain is assembled from TRBV9 and TRBJ2-1, with the D assignment possibly TRBD1 or TRBD2, given 5 matching bases for each. The material was whole blood, obtained in connection with sensitization to the hapten diphenylcyclopropenone (DPC). The DNA sequence is as follows: TGTGCCAGCACCCCGGGGCTAAAGGGGTACAATGAGCAGTTCTTC. It codes for CASTPGLKGYNEQFF.